Detailed here is one T cell receptor beta chain. The CDR3 loop spans 14 amino acids. CDR1 and CDR2 (germline): DFQATT, SNEGSKA (reference sequence). V lost 3 bases, J lost 3 bases, and 14 bases lay in between. In the original workflow: Estimation of nucleated cell counts was performed using reference gene primer amplification. Here immunoSEQ multiplex PCR was the method, and the copy in TCRdb shows in-frame clones only, minus some. V and J calls and clone size are copied from that table; D and trimming were computed from the DNA. The sample has over 65,000 clones, approximately 80% seen once. This sample is part of a study of blood T cell repertoires in COVID-19. Study in general: COVID-19 samples, acute and convalescent, were from the United States, Italy and Spain. T cells, B-cell-depleted T cells, or PBMCs supplied cDNA or gDNA.

V gene TRBV20-1 combines with J gene TRBJ1-1, with a possible D match to TRBD1 (5 bases). Sequenced input: peripheral blood. The sequence came from an elderly man with active COVID-19. The CDR3 sequence: CSASRAGPDTEAFF. In nucleotides, the CDR3 is TGCAGTGCTAGTAGGGCAGGGCCTGACACTGAAGCTTTCTTT.